This T cell receptor beta chain was recovered during a study of T cell responses to AZD1222 COVID-19 vaccine. TCRdb keeps only in-frame clones here, not all; method: immunoSEQ multiplex PCR. The table lists about 190,000 clones, 90% to 95% of them singletons, with roughly 9.2% in the top ten. The CDR3 length is 12 residues. Germline loops: CDR1 SGHTA, CDR2 FQGTGA. Trimming pared 3 bases from V and 12 bases from J, leaving 9 bases between. Of note for this clone: Its target is not known.

Study results and limitations: None of the repertoires were sampled until the peak T cell response had passed. Regions 160-218 and 743-854 dominated among vaccine-associated CD4 TCRs spanning spike.

Sequences were derived from peripheral blood, sampled on day 0 of AZD1222 vaccination. The receptor comes from an adult in good health. The genes are TRBV7-3 and TRBJ1-6; D not resolved. CDR3 sequence: CASSFRPEPLHF. In DNA form, the CDR3 reads TGTGCCAGCAGCTTTAGGCCGGAACCCCTCCACTTT.